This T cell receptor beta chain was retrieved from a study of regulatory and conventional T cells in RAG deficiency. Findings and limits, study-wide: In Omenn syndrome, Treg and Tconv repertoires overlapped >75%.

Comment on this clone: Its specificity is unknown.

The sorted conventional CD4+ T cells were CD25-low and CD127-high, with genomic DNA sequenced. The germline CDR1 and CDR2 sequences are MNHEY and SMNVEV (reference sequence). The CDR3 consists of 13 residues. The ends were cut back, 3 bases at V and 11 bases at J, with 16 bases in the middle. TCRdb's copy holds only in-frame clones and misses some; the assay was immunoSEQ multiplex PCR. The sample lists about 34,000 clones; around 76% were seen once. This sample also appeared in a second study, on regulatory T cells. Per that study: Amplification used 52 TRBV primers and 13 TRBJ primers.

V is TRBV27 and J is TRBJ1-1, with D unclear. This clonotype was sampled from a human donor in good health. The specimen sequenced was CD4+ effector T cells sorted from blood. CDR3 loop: CASSFSERDSAFF. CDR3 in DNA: TGTGCCAGCAGTTTTTCCGAAAGGGATTCGGCTTTCTTT.